The 18 T cell receptor beta chains reported below all come from one sample, sequenced in a study of shared clonotypes between healthy human individuals. Naive CD8 cells comprised CD45RO-negative, CCR7-positively selected cells, excluding terminally differentiated effector memory CD45RA+ cells. Assay: immunoSEQ multiplex PCR; the TCRdb copy retains only in-frame clones and omits some. The sample has 1.5 million to 2.5 million clones, over 85% seen once. Sequenced sample: naive CD8+ T cells sorted from blood. These receptor sequences come from a man aged 18 to 30 in good health.

In DNA form, the CDR3 reads TGTGCCAGCAGTTACTCTTCCGGGGGGGACACAGATACGCAGTATTTT. This encodes CASSYSSGGDTDTQYF. The V call is TRBV6-6, the J call TRBJ2-3, with 8 bases aligning to TRBD2. CDR3 length: 16 amino acids. V shed 0 bases, J shed 2 bases, and the junction held 4 bases outside the gene matches. Germline V lookup: CDR1 MNHNY, CDR2 SVGAGI (reference sequence).

The rearrangement links TRBV7-9 to TRBJ1-1; 8 bases align to TRBD1. The V and J ends lost 4 bases and 3 bases, in that order; junction bases with no gene match: 4. From germline, CDR1 is SEHNR and CDR2 FQNEAQ (reference sequence). CDR3 length: 14 amino acids. The CDR3: CASSSGQEHTEAFF. The CDR3 DNA sequence: TGTGCCAGCAGCTCGGGACAGGAGCACACTGAAGCTTTCTTT.

The chain has TRBV6-1 and TRBJ2-7; 8 bases align to TRBD2. CDR3 length equals 13 residues. Germline loops: CDR1 MNHNS, CDR2 SASEGT. V was clipped by 9 bases and J by 2 bases; unmatched bases: 6. In DNA, the CDR3 is TGTGCCAGTGCCGGCGGGGGGACCTACGAGCAGTACTTC. Its protein product is CASAGGGTYEQYF.

The chain uses TRBV5-6 and TRBJ2-7, with TRBD2 matching over 10 bases. Germline V gene sequence: CDR1 SGHDT, CDR2 YYEEEE. The CDR3 is made up of 18 amino acids. V was pared by 2 bases and J by 4 bases, with 15 bases of the junction left unmatched. In DNA form, the CDR3 reads TGTGCCAGCAGCTTCTACCGCGGGTCTAGCGGGAGTTGGTACGAGCAGTACTTC. Translation gives CASSFYRGSSGSWYEQYF.

The chain is built from TRBV27 and TRBJ1-1; D might be TRBD1 (5 bases). CDR1 is MNHEY and CDR2 is SMNVEV in the germline V gene (reference sequence). The CDR3 runs to 15 residues. Trimming removed 5 bases at V and 1 base at J, with 14 bases between. The CDR3 reads CASSEDRGGNTEAFF. The CDR3 DNA is TGTGCCAGCAGTGAAGACAGAGGAGGGAACACTGAAGCTTTCTTT.

For this clone: This CDR3 is also generated by other DNA sequences in the sample. The chain combines TRBV4-1 with TRBJ2-7; TRBD1 aligns across 10 bases. Germline-derived CDR1 and CDR2 are MGHRA and YSYEKL. The CDR3 spans 15 residues. V gave up 2 bases and J gave up 2 bases; unmatched junction bases: 3. The CDR3 protein is CASSQTGQGAYEQYF. Written as DNA, the CDR3 is TGCGCCAGCAGCCAAACCGGACAGGGGGCCTACGAGCAGTACTTC.

The chain employs TRBV7-9 and TRBJ2-5; TRBD1 aligns across 8 bases. CDR1 is SEHNR, CDR2 FQNEAQ, per germline (reference sequence). Trimming cost V 4 bases and J 1 base; bases outside gene matches: 5. This CDR3 spans 15 amino acids. The CDR3 loop is CASSSRDRSQETQYF. The CDR3 nucleotides read TGTGCCAGCAGCTCAAGGGACAGGAGCCAAGAGACCCAGTACTTC.

This chain joins TRBV4-3 and TRBJ2-6; TRBD1 matches at 11 bases. With 3 bases clipped from V and 0 bases from J, the junction kept 10 bases outside the gene matches. The CDR3 runs 20 residues. From germline, CDR1 is LGHNA and CDR2 YSLEER. CDR3 DNA sequence: TGCGCCAGCAGCCACAATAAATGGGGGACAGGGGGCTCTGGGGCCAACGTCCTGACTTTC. This sequence encodes CASSHNKWGTGGSGANVLTF.

The V gene is TRBV27, the J gene TRBJ2-7; TRBD2 agrees at 12 bases. Germline lookup yields CDR1 MNHEY and CDR2 SMNVEV (reference sequence). The CDR3 consists of 16 residues. V was clipped by 6 bases and J by 7 bases; unmatched bases: 13. CDR3 sequence (DNA): TGTGCCAGCAGAAGACTAGCGGGAGCTTACGAGGGGGAGCAGTACTTC. This encodes CASRRLAGAYEGEQYF.

In regard to this clone: Other DNA sequences in this specimen translate into the identical CDR3. This rearrangement joins TRBV11-2 to TRBJ2-5; D is uncertain. V was cut by 1 base and J by 5 bases, with 2 bases left in between. The germline gives CDR1 SGHAT, CDR2 FQNNGV. There are 11 residues in the CDR3. CDR3 amino acids: CASSLVETQYF. CDR3 bases: TGTGCCAGCAGCTTAGTTGAGACCCAGTACTTC. The full variable domain, its missing parts supplied by reference TRBV11-2 and TRBJ2-5, is EAGVAQSPRYKIIEKRQSVAFWCNPISGHATLYWYQQILGQGPKLLIQFQNNGVVDDSQLPKDRFSAERLKGVDSTLKIQPAKLEDSAVYLCASSLVETQYFGPGTRLLVL.

This chain connects TRBV7-6 to TRBJ2-5; 7 bases match TRBD1. The CDR3 runs to 14 residues. Germline assignment: CDR1 SGHVS and CDR2 FNYEAQ. Germline trimming cut 4 bases from V and 4 bases from J; bases unmatched to any gene: 6. CDR3 coding DNA: TGTGCCAGCAGCTCGAGACAGGGCTTAGAGACCCAGTACTTC. It translates to CASSSRQGLETQYF. The full variable domain, completed using reference TRBV7-6 and TRBJ2-5, is GAGVSQSPRYKVTKRGQDVALRCDPISGHVSLYWYRQALGQGPEFLTYFNYEAQQDKSGLPNDRFSAERPEGSISTLTIQRTEQRDSAMYRCASSSRQGLETQYFGPGTRLLVL.

This sequence joins TRBV5-6 and TRBJ1-1; D may be TRBD1 (5 bases). This CDR3 spans 12 amino acids. Trimming stripped 1 base from V and 11 bases from J, with 12 bases between. Germline CDR1 and CDR2: SGHDT and YYEEEE. The CDR3 sequence: CASSLLGQAAFF. For the CDR3, the DNA is TGTGCCAGCAGCTTGTTGGGGCAGGCTGCTTTCTTT.

The V gene is TRBV5-6, the J gene TRBJ1-4; no clear D. Trimming removed 3 bases from V and 7 bases from J, with 13 bases in between. Germline V CDR1 and CDR2: SGHDT, YYEEEE. This CDR3 is built from 14 residues. In DNA, the CDR3 is TGTGCCAGCAGCTCTACGGACGCTATTGAAAAACTGTTTTTT. It specifies CASSSTDAIEKLFF.

The chain carries TRBV7-8 and TRBJ2-1; 10 nucleotides agree with TRBD2. The CDR3 covers 16 residues. The germline V gene has CDR1 SGHVS and CDR2 FQNEAQ. V dropped 5 bases and J dropped 0; count of bases not matched to a gene: 4. The CDR3 nucleotides read TGTGCCAGCAGCCTGCTAGCGGGAGCCTCCTACAATGAGCAGTTCTTC. Amino acids: CASSLLAGASYNEQFF.

Worth noting for this clone: Other DNA sequences in this specimen translate into the identical CDR3. The V and J genes are TRBV27 and TRBJ1-5, with a tentative D call TRBD1 (6 bases). This CDR3 has 14 amino acids. Trimming removed 3 bases from V and 4 bases from J, with 10 bases in between. Germline-derived CDR1 and CDR2 are MNHEY and SMNVEV (reference sequence). CDR3 residues: CASSFGQGNQPQHF. The CDR3 DNA reads TGTGCCAGCAGTTTTGGTCAGGGGAATCAGCCCCAGCATTTT.

The genes are TRBV7-9 and TRBJ1-2, with D maybe TRBD1 (6 bases). V lost 1 base and J 4 bases, leaving 16 bases between the germline ends. The CDR3 runs 16 residues. The germline CDR1 and CDR2 sequences are SEHNR and FQNEAQ (reference sequence). The CDR3 region is CASSLDAGASLYGYTF. CDR3 DNA sequence: TGTGCCAGCAGCTTAGATGCGGGGGCTAGTCTCTATGGCTACACCTTC.

V is TRBV29-1 and J is TRBJ1-4; D is unresolved. This CDR3 is built from 15 residues. The germline CDR1 and CDR2 sequences are SQVTM and ANQGSEA. The germline V and J ends were trimmed by 1 base and 4 bases, with 13 bases remaining between them. CDR3 bases: TGCAGCGTTGAAGGGGAGGGTTCGGGTAATGAAAAACTGTTTTTT. This codes for CSVEGEGSGNEKLFF.

The V gene is TRBV7-9, the J gene TRBJ2-2; 7 bases match TRBD1. With V trimmed by 1 base and J by 6 bases, 5 bases remained unmatched. Per germline, CDR1 SEHNR and CDR2 FQNEAQ (reference sequence). The CDR3 contains 15 residues. CDR3 nucleotides: TGTGCCAGCAGCTTAGTTCTCGGACAGGCCGGGGAGCTGTTTTTT. This translates into CASSLVLGQAGELFF. Looking up the rest from reference TRBV7-9 and TRBJ2-2 gives the full variable domain: DTGVSQNPRHKITKRGQNVTFRCDPISEHNRLYWYRQTLGQGPEFLTYFQNEAQLEKSRLLSDRFSAERPKGSFSTLEIQRTEQGDSAMYLCASSLVLGQAGELFFGEGSRLTVL.